The sample holds a few counts of the clone carrying this TCR beta chain. Antigen unknown. This sample was taken from a study of blood T cells in healthy people across ages. The study, taken as a whole, reports: Since the PBMCs were unsorted, naive and antigen-experienced cells could not be conclusively compared.

The CDR3 spans 12 residues. Next came a second PCR, run for roughly 6 to 11 cycles, which used a sample-barcoded 5' primer along with a J-beta primer mix. TCRdb processed the 5' RACE reads anew with MiXCR; each CDR3 protein has one entry. This sample has 800,000 to 1,300,000 distinct CDR3 sequences, with 20% to 25% found just once. These data also formed part of another study, on T cells of mothers and their children. As that study records: Slightly higher overlap, not significant, was seen in related mother-child pairs than in unrelated pairs.

Sequencing was carried out using blood. This receptor was obtained from a girl under 10 years old in good health. The chain carries TRBV12-3 or TRBV12-4 and TRBJ2-5; no definite D call. The J call is doubtful: the DNA matches TRBJ2-1 better. This chain's CDR3 is CASSASRGEQFF. The CDR3, as DNA: TGTGCCAGCAGTGCCTCTAGAGGTGAGCAGTTCTTC.